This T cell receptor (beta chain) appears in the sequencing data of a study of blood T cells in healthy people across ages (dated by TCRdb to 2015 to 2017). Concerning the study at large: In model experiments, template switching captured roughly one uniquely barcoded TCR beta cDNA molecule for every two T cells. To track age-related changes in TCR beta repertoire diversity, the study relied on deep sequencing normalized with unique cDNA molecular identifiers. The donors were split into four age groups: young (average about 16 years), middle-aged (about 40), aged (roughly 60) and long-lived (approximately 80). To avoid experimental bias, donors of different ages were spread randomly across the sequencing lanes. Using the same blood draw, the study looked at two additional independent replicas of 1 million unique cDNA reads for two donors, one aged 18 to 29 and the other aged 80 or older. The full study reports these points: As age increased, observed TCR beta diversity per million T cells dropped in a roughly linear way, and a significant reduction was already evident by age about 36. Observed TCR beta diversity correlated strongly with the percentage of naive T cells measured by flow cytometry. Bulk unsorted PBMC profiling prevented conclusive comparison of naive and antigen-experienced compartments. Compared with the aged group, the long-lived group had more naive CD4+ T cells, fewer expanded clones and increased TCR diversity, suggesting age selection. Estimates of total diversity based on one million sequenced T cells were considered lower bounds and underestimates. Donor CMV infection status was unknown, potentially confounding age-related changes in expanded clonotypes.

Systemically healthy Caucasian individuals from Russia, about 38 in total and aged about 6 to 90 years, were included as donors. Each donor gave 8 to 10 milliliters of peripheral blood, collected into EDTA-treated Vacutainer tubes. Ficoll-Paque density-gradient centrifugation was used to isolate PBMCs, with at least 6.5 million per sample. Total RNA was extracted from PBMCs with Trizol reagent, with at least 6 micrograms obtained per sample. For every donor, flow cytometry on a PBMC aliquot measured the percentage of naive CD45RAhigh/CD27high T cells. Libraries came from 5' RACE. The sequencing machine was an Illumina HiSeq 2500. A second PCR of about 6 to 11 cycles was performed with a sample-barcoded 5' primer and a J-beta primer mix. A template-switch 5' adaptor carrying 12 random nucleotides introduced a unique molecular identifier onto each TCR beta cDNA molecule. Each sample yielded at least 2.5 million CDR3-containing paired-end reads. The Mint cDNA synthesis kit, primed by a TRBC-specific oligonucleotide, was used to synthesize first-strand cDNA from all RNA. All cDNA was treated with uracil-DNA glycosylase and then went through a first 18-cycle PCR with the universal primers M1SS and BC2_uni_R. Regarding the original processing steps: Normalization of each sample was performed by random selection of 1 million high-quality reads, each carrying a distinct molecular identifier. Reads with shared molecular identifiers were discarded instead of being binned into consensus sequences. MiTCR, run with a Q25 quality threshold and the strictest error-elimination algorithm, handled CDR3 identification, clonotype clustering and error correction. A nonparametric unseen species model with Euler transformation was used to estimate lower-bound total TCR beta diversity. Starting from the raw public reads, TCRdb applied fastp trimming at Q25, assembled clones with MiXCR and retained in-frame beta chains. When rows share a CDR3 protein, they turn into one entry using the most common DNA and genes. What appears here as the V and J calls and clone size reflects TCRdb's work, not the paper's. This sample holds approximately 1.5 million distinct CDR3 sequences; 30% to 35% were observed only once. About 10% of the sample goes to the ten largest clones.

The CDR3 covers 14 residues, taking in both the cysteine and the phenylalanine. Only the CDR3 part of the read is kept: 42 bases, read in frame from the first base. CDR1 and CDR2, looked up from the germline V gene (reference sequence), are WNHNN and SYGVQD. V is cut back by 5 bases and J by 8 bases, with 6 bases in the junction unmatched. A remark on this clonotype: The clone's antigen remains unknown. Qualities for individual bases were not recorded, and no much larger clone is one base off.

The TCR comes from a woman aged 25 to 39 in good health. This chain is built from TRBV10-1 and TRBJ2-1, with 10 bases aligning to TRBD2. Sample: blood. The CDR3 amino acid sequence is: CASSPSGGVDEQFF. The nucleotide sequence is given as TGCGCCAGCAGTCCCAGCGGGGGGGTGGATGAGCAGTTCTTC.